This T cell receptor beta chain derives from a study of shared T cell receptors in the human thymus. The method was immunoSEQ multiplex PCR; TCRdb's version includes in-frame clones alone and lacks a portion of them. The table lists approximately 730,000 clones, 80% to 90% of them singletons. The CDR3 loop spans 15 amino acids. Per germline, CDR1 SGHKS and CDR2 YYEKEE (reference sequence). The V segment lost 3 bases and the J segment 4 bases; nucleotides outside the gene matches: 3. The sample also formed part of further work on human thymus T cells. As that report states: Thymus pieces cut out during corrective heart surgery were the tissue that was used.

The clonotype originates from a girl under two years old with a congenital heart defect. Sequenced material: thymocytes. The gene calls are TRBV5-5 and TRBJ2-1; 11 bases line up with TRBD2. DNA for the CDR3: TGTGCCAGCAGCTCCCGGACTAGCGGGTACAATGAGCAGTTCTTC. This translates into CASSSRTSGYNEQFF.